This record covers a single TCR beta chain. With 0 bases removed from V and 4 bases from J, the gap between germline ends came to 13 bases. CDR1 SGHDT and CDR2 YYEEEE come from the germline V gene. The CDR3 consists of 15 residues. Produced via immunoSEQ multiplex PCR; TCRdb's table is partial and in-frame only. The sample lists about 24,000 clones; around 93% were seen once. The data are from a study of monozygotic twins with cystic fibrosis. The source material was blood. The sequence was collected from a girl aged 2-10 years with cystic fibrosis. The chain employs TRBV5-6 and TRBJ2-5; perhaps TRBD1 as D (6 bases). Here the CDR3 reads CASSLDRVWSETQYF. Here the CDR3 DNA reads TGTGCCAGCAGCTTGGACAGGGTTTGGTCAGAGACCCAGTACTTC.